Following are 30 T cell receptor beta chains from one sample sequenced in a study of shared clonotypes between healthy human individuals. TCRdb's table, derived via immunoSEQ multiplex PCR, lists solely in-frame clones and lacks some. The sample yields about 1.1 million clones, approximately 80% seen once. Material for sequencing was memory CD4+ T cells from PBMCs. Described subset: CD45RA-negative fraction. These receptors were obtained from a man younger than 30 in good health. Some clones in this sample may be carry-over from other donors' samples.

J is TRBJ2-7 and V is TRBV6-1, with no clear D. The CDR3 covers 13 residues. V lost 2 bases, J lost 10 bases, and 15 bases lay in between. From germline, CDR1 is MNHNS and CDR2 SASEGT. DNA for the CDR3: TGTGCCAGCAGTGAATTAGGTTCGGCTAAACAGTACTTC. Translation gives CASSELGSAKQYF.

This chain joins TRBV4-2 and TRBJ1-5, with no clear D. This CDR3 comprises 13 residues. Trimming pared 0 bases from V and 5 bases from J, leaving 5 bases between. CDR1 is LGHNA, CDR2 YNFKEQ, per germline. The CDR3 DNA is TGTGCCAGCAGCCAAGAGGTGGATCAGCCCCAGCATTTT. Translating gives CASSQEVDQPQHF.

This chain joins TRBV5-1 and TRBJ2-7; TRBD1 aligns across 7 bases. This CDR3 has 15 residues. J lost 3 bases, V lost 0 bases, and 6 bases had no gene match. The V gene's germline CDR1 is SGHRS and CDR2 YFSETQ. The CDR3 nucleotides are TGCGCCAGCAGCTTGGGCCGACAGGGCGGCTACGAGCAGTACTTC. The encoded protein is CASSLGRQGGYEQYF.

The V gene is TRBV6-5, the J gene TRBJ1-2; tentative D call: TRBD1 (6 bases). Germline V lookup: CDR1 MNHEY, CDR2 SVGAGI. Trimming took 7 bases from V and 6 from J, leaving 12 bases between them. The CDR3 is 12 residues long. Here the CDR3 DNA reads TGTGCCAGCACCGCGGGGGCGCATGGCTACACCTTC. The encoded protein is CASTAGAHGYTF.

This clone was seen only once. The gene calls are TRBV6-1 and TRBJ1-2, with TRBD1 identical over 8 bases. J was trimmed by 10 bases and V by 8 bases; bases with no gene match: 15. The CDR3 is 14 amino acids. CDR1 is MNHNS and CDR2 is SASEGT in the germline V gene. CDR3 residues: CASALSRDRKPYTF. CDR3 DNA sequence: TGTGCCAGCGCCTTATCCCGGGACAGGAAGCCCTACACCTTC.

This clone was counted a few times. The V call is TRBV30, the J call TRBJ1-1; 7 bases fit TRBD1. J was trimmed by 5 bases and V by 7 bases; bases with no gene match: 10. CDR3 length equals 13 residues. Germline V gives CDR1 GTSNPN, CDR2 SVGIG (reference sequence). The CDR3 sequence is CASRTGRETEAFF. DNA for the CDR3: TGTGCCTCGAGGACAGGACGGGAAACTGAAGCTTTCTTT. Full variable domain (rest looked up from reference TRBV30 and TRBJ1-1): SQTIHQWPATLVQPVGSPLSLECTVEGTSNPNLYWYRQAAGRGLQLLFYSVGIGQISSEVPQNLSASRPQDRQFILSSKKLLLSDSGFYLCASRTGRETEAFFGQGTRLTVV.

The chain combines TRBV6-6 with TRBJ1-5, with no clear D. Trimming stripped 6 bases from V and 0 bases from J, with 12 bases between. Germline V CDR1 and CDR2: MNHNY, SVGAGI (reference sequence). There are 15 residues in the CDR3. The CDR3 DNA reads TGTGCCAGCAGCCCCCCGGGGAGTAGCAATCAGCCCCAGCATTTT. Its translation: CASSPPGSSNQPQHF.

The chain combines TRBV5-8 with TRBJ2-7; the match to TRBD2 covers 10 bases. The germline V gene has CDR1 SGHTS and CDR2 YDEGEE. There are 16 residues in the CDR3. The ends lost 2 bases at V and 5 bases at J; junction bases unmatched: 10. As DNA, the CDR3 is TGTGCCAGCAGCTTAGCCCGGGCTAGCGGGAGAAACGAGCAGTACTTC. Protein sequence: CASSLARASGRNEQYF. Full variable domain (missing parts from reference TRBV5-8 and TRBJ2-7): EAGVTQSPTHLIKTRGQQATLRCSPISGHTSVYWYQQALGLGLQFLLWYDEGEERNRGNFPPRFSGRQFPNYSSELNVNALELEDSALYLCASSLARASGRNEQYFGPGTRLTVT.

This clone has a handful of counts. Other nucleotide sequences from this sample produce the same CDR3. In DNA, the CDR3 is TGTGCCAGCAGGCGACAGGGTGGGACTGAAGCTTTCTTT. Its translation: CASRRQGGTEAFF. The genes are TRBV2 and TRBJ1-1, with TRBD1 matching over 7 bases. CDR1 and CDR2 (germline): SNHLY, FYNNEI. V shed 6 bases, J shed 5 bases, and the junction held 6 bases outside the gene matches. The CDR3 has 13 residues. Full variable domain (outside the CDR3, taken from reference TRBV2 and TRBJ1-1): EPEVTQTPSHQVTQMGQEVILRCVPISNHLYFYWYRQILGQKVEFLVSFYNNEISEKSEIFDDQFSVERPDGSNFTLKIRSTKLEDSAMYFCASRRQGGTEAFFGQGTRLTVV.

The rearrangement joins TRBV25-1 to TRBJ2-7; 9 positions agree with TRBD1. Germline V gene data show CDR1 as MGHDK and CDR2 as SYGVNS. J was trimmed by 5 bases and V by 6 bases; bases with no gene match: 2. The length of the CDR3 is 12 residues. The CDR3 DNA reads as TGTGCCAGCAGCGACAGGGGGGACGAGCAGTACTTC. Translating it yields CASSDRGDEQYF.

V gene TRBV28 combines with J gene TRBJ1-2, with 7 bases that match TRBD1. CDR3 length: 18 residues. The V segment lost 7 bases and the J segment 3 bases; nucleotides outside the gene matches: 20. Germline values: CDR1 MDHEN, CDR2 SYDVKM. The CDR3 region is CASTSSWGRGDDYYGYTF. As DNA, the CDR3 is TGTGCCAGCACCTCGTCATGGGGCAGGGGGGACGATTACTATGGCTACACCTTC.

This clone came up once. This chain connects TRBV15 to TRBJ2-5; D remains unclear. The length of the CDR3 is 14 residues. CDR1 is LNHNV, CDR2 YYDKDF, per germline (reference sequence). Trimming shortened V by 0 bases and J by 5 bases, and 10 bases separated the two germline ends. CDR3 region: CATSRDLSTETQYF. CDR3 nucleotides: TGTGCCACCAGCAGAGATCTTAGCACGGAGACCCAGTACTTC.

DNA for the CDR3: TGTGCCAGCAGCCCGGGACAGGGCGCCTACGAGCAGTACTTC. Its protein is CASSPGQGAYEQYF. The chain couples TRBV7-9 to TRBJ2-7; TRBD1 agrees at 9 bases. V dropped 5 bases and J dropped 2; count of bases not matched to a gene: 4. The germline V gene encodes CDR1 SEHNR and CDR2 FQNEAQ (reference sequence). The CDR3 has 14 amino acids.

This chain connects TRBV19 to TRBJ2-7; 7 positions agree with TRBD2. This CDR3 has 17 amino acids. In germline, CDR1 is LNHDA, CDR2 SQIVND (reference sequence). V lost 6 bases, J lost 5 bases, and 19 bases stayed unmatched. The CDR3 sequence is CASRRSGTTLSGHEQYF. The DNA for the CDR3 is TGTGCCAGTAGGAGATCCGGGACTACCCTTTCTGGTCACGAGCAGTACTTC.

V usage is TRBV29-1 and J usage is TRBJ1-2; D is unclear. Per the germline V gene, CDR1 is SQVTM and CDR2 is ANQGSEA. This CDR3 region has 11 residues. CDR3 coding DNA: TGCACCGCGGAGGCGGACTATGGCTACACCTTC. Its translation: CTAEADYGYTF.

The rearrangement joins TRBV27 to TRBJ2-7, with 7 bases aligning to TRBD2. With V trimmed by 6 bases and J by 7 bases, 15 bases remained unmatched. CDR1 is MNHEY, CDR2 SMNVEV, per germline (reference sequence). This CDR3 has 15 residues. In DNA, the CDR3 is TGTGCCAGCAGCAAAAGACTAGCAGCCGTACTTGAGCAGTACTTC. Translating it yields CASSKRLAAVLEQYF.

The rearrangement joins TRBV28 to TRBJ1-5; 10 bases fit TRBD1. Germline CDR1 and CDR2: MDHEN and SYDVKM. V lost 5 bases to trimming and J lost 7 bases; unmatched junction nucleotides: 5. The CDR3 covers 14 residues. The CDR3 region is CASSRRDRGQPQHF. The CDR3 DNA reads TGTGCCAGCAGTAGACGGGACAGGGGCCAGCCCCAGCATTTT.

With respect to this clone: Other nucleotide sequences from this sample produce the same CDR3. The chain recombines TRBV5-1 with TRBJ2-7; unclear D gene. V gave up 0 bases and J gave up 1 base, with 8 bases separating them. Germline CDR1 is SGHRS and CDR2 is YFSETQ. The CDR3 is made up of 14 amino acids. The CDR3 DNA is TGCGCCAGCAGCTTGGGGCCGCGTTCCTACGAGCAGTACTTC. This sequence encodes CASSLGPRSYEQYF.

With regard to this clone: A much bigger clone sits one base away, suggesting this may be a read error. This same CDR3 is encoded by further DNA sequences in the sample. The chain has TRBV2 and TRBJ1-5; a possible D gene is TRBD1 (5 bases). Germline V gene sequence: CDR1 SNHLY, CDR2 FYNNEI. Trimming left V 8 bases short and J 2 bases short, with 10 bases between. The CDR3 has 13 residues. The CDR3 region has the DNA TGTGCCAGCCGGGGGGGAGGCAATCAGCCCCAGCATTTT. Encoded protein: CASRGGGNQPQHF. Using reference TRBV2 and TRBJ1-5 for the parts outside the CDR3, the full variable domain is EPEVTQTPSHQVTQMGQEVILRCVPISNHLYFYWYRQILGQKVEFLVSFYNNEISEKSEIFDDQFSVERPDGSNFTLKIRSTKLEDSAMYFCASRGGGNQPQHFGDGTRLSIL.

In the case of this clone: This same CDR3 is encoded by further DNA sequences in the sample. V and J are TRBV10-3 and TRBJ2-5; D ambiguous. The CDR3 extends over 12 amino acids. Germline loops: CDR1 ENHRY, CDR2 SYGVKD. V was clipped by 0 bases and J by 4 bases, with 3 bases between them. Here the CDR3 reads CAISESRETQYF. The CDR3 DNA is TGTGCCATCAGTGAGTCACGAGAGACCCAGTACTTC.

This clone has just a few counts. The V and J genes are TRBV19 and TRBJ1-2; D is perhaps TRBD1 (6 bases). Per the germline V gene, CDR1 is LNHDA and CDR2 is SQIVND (reference sequence). CDR3 length: 16 amino acids. V was clipped by 5 bases and J by 5 bases, with 21 bases between them. In DNA form, the CDR3 reads TGTGCCAGTAGTGGGGGCTGGCCAGGGGAAGGATATGGCTACACCTTC. Protein product: CASSGGWPGEGYGYTF.

The V call is TRBV4-2, the J call TRBJ2-7, with no clear D. Germline CDR1 and CDR2: LGHNA and YNFKEQ. Trimming pared 0 bases from V and 3 bases from J, leaving 15 bases between. The CDR3 spans 16 residues. The CDR3 here is CASSQDSLSAFYEQYF. CDR3 DNA sequence: TGTGCCAGCAGCCAAGATTCTCTTTCTGCTTTCTACGAGCAGTACTTC.

The chain employs TRBV29-1 and TRBJ2-2; 9 bases agree with TRBD1. The CDR3 is made up of 15 amino acids. Germline CDR1 SQVTM, CDR2 ANQGSEA. Trimming at V came to 5 bases and at J to 4 bases, leaving 8 bases not matched to a gene. The DNA of the CDR3 is TGCAGCGTTTCATCCGGGACAGGGATCACCGGGGAGCTGTTTTTT. Translation gives CSVSSGTGITGELFF.

The table lists this clone with a few counts. This rearrangement joins TRBV11-2 to TRBJ2-1; unclear D gene. The germline CDR1 and CDR2 sequences are SGHAT and FQNNGV. Trimming took off 5 bases at V and 3 bases at J, with 11 bases between the two ends. The CDR3 length is 14 residues. The CDR3 region is CASSLAISYNEQFF. The CDR3 DNA sequence: TGTGCCAGCAGCCTCGCGATCAGCTACAATGAGCAGTTCTTC.

The chain joins TRBV5-1 to TRBJ1-2; D is unclear. CDR1 SGHRS and CDR2 YFSETQ come from the germline V gene. The V gene lost 5 bases and the J gene lost 5 bases, with 10 bases spanning the gap. The CDR3 extends over 12 amino acids. As DNA, the CDR3 is TGCGCCAGCAGTCCACCAGGATATGGCTACACCTTC. Amino acid sequence: CASSPPGYGYTF.

The gene calls are TRBV7-8 and TRBJ1-2, with D uncertain. This CDR3 region has 15 residues. Trimming removed 1 base from V and 5 bases from J, with 14 bases in between. Germline V gene sequence: CDR1 SGHVS, CDR2 FQNEAQ. The CDR3, as DNA: TGTGCCAGCAGCTTAGGCCGGAGGAAAGGATATGGCTACACCTTC. Translated, it gives CASSLGRRKGYGYTF.

This rearrangement joins TRBV28 to TRBJ2-5; possibly TRBD2 for D (6 bases). Germline CDR1 is MDHEN and CDR2 is SYDVKM. V lost 5 bases to trimming and J lost 3 bases, with 10 bases between them. The length of the CDR3 is 13 residues. In DNA form, the CDR3 reads TGTGCCAGCAGTCCGTGGGGGGAAGAGACCCAGTACTTC. Its protein product is CASSPWGEETQYF.

The CDR3 sequence is CASSSVTIQAQYF. As DNA, the CDR3 is TGCGCCAGCAGCTCCGTGACTATACAGGCCCAGTACTTC. This chain links TRBV5-1 with TRBJ2-5; either TRBD1 or TRBD2 may fit D (5 bases each). Per the germline V gene, CDR1 is SGHRS and CDR2 is YFSETQ. The CDR3 has 13 residues. V gave up 3 bases and J gave up 9 bases, with 15 bases separating them.

The chain recombines TRBV7-8 with TRBJ1-4, with D perhaps matching TRBD1 (6 bases). The CDR3 loop spans 17 amino acids. The germline V gene encodes CDR1 SGHVS and CDR2 FQNEAQ. V lost 1 base and J lost 8, with 20 bases in between. CDR3: CASSLGRGGTGQEKLFF. As DNA, the CDR3 is TGTGCCAGCAGCTTAGGGAGGGGGGGGACCGGTCAGGAAAAACTGTTTTTT.

The chain joins TRBV4-1 to TRBJ2-2; D may be TRBD2 (6 bases). CDR1 and CDR2 from the germline V gene are MGHRA and YSYEKL. This CDR3 has 14 amino acids. Trimming removed 1 base at V and 6 bases at J, with 9 bases between. In nucleotides, the CDR3 is TGCGCCAGCAGCCAAGTGTGGGGGGCCGGGGAGCTGTTTTTT. This gives the protein CASSQVWGAGELFF.